This T cell receptor (beta chain) was sequenced for a study of blood T cell repertoires in COVID-19. Study background: Spain, Italy and the United States supplied samples that represented acute and convalescent COVID-19.

This clone was seen a single time. Measured with immunoSEQ multiplex PCR; TCRdb has only the in-frame clones, and not every one. This table has over 350,000 clones, 91% appearing once. Enrolled through a virtual design, the participants were between about 18 and 100 years of age and came from around 25 US areas. Participants in the exposed group had met a COVID-19 case in the 2 weeks before joining the study. Trimming pared 3 bases from V and 8 bases from J, leaving 13 bases between. Germline loops: CDR1 KGHSH, CDR2 LQKENI. The CDR3 is 13 residues long. This chain joins TRBV18 and TRBJ1-2; TRBD1 is a possible D gene (5 bases). The sequencing sample was made of PBMCs or T cells enriched from blood (not recorded which). The source is a woman aged 40 to 50 who had been exposed to COVID-19. This CDR3 is CASSPQGGWGYTF. CDR3 nucleotides: TGTGCCAGCTCACCCCAGGGCGGATGGGGCTACACCTTC.